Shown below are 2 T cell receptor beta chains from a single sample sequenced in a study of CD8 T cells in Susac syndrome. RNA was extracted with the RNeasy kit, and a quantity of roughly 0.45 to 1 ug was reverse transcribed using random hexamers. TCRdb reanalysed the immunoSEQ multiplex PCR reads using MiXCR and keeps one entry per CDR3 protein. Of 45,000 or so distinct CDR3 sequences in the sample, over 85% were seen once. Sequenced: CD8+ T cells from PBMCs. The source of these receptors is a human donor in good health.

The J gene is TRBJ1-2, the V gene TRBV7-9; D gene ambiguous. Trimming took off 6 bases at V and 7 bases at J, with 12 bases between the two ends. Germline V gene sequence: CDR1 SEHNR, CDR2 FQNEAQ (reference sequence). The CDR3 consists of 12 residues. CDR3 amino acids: CASSPRFGGYTF. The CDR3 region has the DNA TGTGCCAGCAGTCCGAGGTTTGGTGGCTACACCTTC. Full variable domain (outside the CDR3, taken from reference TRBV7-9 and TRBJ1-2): DTGVSQNPRHKITKRGQNVTFRCDPISEHNRLYWYRQTLGQGPEFLTYFQNEAQLEKSRLLSDRFSAERPKGSFSTLEIQRTEQGDSAMYLCASSPRFGGYTFGSGTRLTVV.

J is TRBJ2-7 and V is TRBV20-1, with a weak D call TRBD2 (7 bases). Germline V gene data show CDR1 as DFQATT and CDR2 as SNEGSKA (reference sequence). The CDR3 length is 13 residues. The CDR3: CSLGGDPNYEQYF. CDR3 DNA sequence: TGCAGCCTAGGGGGGGATCCTAACTACGAGCAGTACTTC.